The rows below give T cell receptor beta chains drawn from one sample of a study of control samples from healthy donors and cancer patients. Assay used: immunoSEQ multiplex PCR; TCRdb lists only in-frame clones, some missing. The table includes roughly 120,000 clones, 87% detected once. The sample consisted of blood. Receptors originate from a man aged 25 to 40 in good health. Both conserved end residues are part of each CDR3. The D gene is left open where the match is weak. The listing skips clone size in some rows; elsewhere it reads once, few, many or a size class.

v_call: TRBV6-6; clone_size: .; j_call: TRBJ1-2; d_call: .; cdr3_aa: CASSLQGHYGYTF; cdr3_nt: TGTGCCAGCAGTTTGCAGGGGCACTATGGCTACACCTTC
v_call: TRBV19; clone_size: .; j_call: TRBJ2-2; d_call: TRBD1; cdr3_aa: CASMRGRTGELFF; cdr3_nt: TGTGCCAGTATGAGGGGGCGTACCGGGGAGCTGTTTTTT
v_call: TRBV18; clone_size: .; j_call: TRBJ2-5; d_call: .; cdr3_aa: CASTAGIGETQYF; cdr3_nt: TGTGCCAGCACCGCAGGGATTGGGGAGACCCAGTACTTC
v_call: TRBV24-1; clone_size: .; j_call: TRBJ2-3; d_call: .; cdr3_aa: CATSAFGGGRITDTQYF; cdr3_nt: TGTGCCACCAGTGCTTTTGGGGGGGGGCGAATCACAGATACGCAGTATTTT
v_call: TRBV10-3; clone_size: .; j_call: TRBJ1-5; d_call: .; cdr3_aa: CAISEGNQPQHF; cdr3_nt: TGTGCCATCAGTGAAGGGAATCAGCCCCAGCATTTT
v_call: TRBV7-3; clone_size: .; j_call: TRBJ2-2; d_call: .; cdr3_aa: CASSPGGPGELFF; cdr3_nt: TGTGCCAGCAGCCCAGGGGGGCCCGGGGAGCTGTTTTTT
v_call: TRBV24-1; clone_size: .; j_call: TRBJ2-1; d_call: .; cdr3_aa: CATSDLQTATYNEQFF; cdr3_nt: TGTGCCACCAGTGATTTGCAGACGGCTACCTACAATGAGCAGTTCTTC
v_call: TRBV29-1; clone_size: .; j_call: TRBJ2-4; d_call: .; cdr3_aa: CSPERGAKNIQYF; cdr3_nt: TGCAGCCCCGAACGTGGGGCCAAAAACATTCAGTACTTC
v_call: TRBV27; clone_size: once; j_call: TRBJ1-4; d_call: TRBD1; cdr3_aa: CASSQNRGRRGGPDEKLFF; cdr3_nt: TGTGCCAGCAGTCAAAACAGGGGACGCCGCGGCGGACCCGATGAAAAACTGTTTTTT
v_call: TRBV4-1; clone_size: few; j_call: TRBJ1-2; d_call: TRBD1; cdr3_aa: CPSSQGRGGQGEGYTF; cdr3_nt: TGCCCCAGCAGCCAAGGGCGGGGGGGACAGGGTGAAGGCTACACCTTC
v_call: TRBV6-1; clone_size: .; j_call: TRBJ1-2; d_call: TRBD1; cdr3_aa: CASSESRRTGANYGYTF; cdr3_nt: TGTGCCAGCAGTGAATCCCGCCGGACAGGGGCTAACTATGGCTACACCTTC
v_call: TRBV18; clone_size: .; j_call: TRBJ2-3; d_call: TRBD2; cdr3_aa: CASSLRASGGRSGTDTQYF; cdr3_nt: TGTGCCAGCTCACTAAGAGCTAGCGGGGGGCGTTCGGGCACAGATACGCAGTATTTT
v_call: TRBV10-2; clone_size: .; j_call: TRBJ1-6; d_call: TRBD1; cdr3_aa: CASRGTGEQSGSYNSPLHF; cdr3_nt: TGCGCCAGCAGAGGGACAGGGGAACAGTCAGGCTCCTATAATTCACCCCTCCACTTT
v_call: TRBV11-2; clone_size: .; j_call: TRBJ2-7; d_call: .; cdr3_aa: CASSRDSLSEQYF; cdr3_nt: TGTGCCAGCAGCCGGGACTCTTTAAGCGAGCAGTACTTC
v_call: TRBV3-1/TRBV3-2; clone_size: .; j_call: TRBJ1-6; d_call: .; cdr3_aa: CASSLRDNSPLHF; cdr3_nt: TGTGCCAGCAGCCTTCGGGATAATTCACCCCTCCACTTT
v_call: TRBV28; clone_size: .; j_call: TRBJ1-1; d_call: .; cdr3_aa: CASTWLAEAFF; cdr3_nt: TGTGCCAGCACGTGGTTGGCTGAAGCTTTCTTT
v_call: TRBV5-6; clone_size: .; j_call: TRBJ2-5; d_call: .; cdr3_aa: CASSYSETQYF; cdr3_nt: TGTGCCAGCAGTTACTCAGAGACCCAGTACTTC
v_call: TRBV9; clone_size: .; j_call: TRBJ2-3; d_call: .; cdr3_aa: CASSPQGTDTQYF; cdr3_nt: TGTGCCAGCAGCCCCCAGGGCACAGATACGCAGTATTTT
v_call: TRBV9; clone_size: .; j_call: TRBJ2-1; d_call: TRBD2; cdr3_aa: CASSVAGGTISYNEQFF; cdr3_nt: TGTGCCAGCAGTGTTGCGGGGGGGACGATTTCCTACAATGAGCAGTTCTTC
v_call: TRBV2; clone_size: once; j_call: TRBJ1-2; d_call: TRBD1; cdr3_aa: CASSTGTGAPYLLYGYTF; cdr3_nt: TGTGCCAGCAGCACCGGGACAGGGGCTCCCTACCTCCTCTATGGCTACACCTTC
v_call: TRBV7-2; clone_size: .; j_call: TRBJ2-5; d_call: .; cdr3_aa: CASSLAGSQETQYF; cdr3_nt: TGTGCCAGCAGCTTAGCGGGGAGCCAAGAGACCCAGTACTTC
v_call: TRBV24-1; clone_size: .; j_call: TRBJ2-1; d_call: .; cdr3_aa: CATSDSPDSSSYNEQFF; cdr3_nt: TGTGCCACCAGTGATTCCCCCGACAGTAGCTCCTACAATGAGCAGTTCTTC
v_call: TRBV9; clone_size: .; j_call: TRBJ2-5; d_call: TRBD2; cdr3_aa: CASSVAWGAGGTQETQYF; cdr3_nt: TGTGCCAGCAGCGTAGCGTGGGGTGCGGGGGGGACTCAAGAGACCCAGTACTTC
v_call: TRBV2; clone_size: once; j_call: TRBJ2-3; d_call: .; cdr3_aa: CASSQQDTQYF; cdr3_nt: TGTGCCAGCAGCCAACAAGATACGCAGTATTTT
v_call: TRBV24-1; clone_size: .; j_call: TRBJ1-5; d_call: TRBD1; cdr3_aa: CATSDRDRRSYSNQPQHF; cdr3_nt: TGTGCCACCAGTGATCGGGACAGGAGATCTTATAGCAATCAGCCCCAGCATTTT
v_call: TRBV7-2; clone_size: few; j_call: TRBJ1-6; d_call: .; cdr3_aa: CASSFTGLGLSYNSPLHF; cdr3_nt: TGTGCCAGCAGCTTTACAGGTCTAGGACTCTCCTATAATTCACCCCTCCACTTT
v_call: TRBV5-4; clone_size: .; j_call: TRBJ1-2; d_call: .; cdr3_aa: CASSLLQGNYGYTF; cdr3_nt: TGTGCCAGCAGCTTGCTCCAGGGTAACTATGGCTACACCTTC
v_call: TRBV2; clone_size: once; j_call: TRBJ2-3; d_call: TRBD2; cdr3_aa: CASSEGLAGLDTQYF; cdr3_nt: TGTGCCAGCAGTGAAGGACTAGCGGGGTTGGATACGCAGTATTTT
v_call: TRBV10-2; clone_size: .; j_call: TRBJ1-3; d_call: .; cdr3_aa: CASGSTELGNTIYF; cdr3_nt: TGCGCCAGCGGGTCGACAGAACTTGGAAACACCATATATTTT